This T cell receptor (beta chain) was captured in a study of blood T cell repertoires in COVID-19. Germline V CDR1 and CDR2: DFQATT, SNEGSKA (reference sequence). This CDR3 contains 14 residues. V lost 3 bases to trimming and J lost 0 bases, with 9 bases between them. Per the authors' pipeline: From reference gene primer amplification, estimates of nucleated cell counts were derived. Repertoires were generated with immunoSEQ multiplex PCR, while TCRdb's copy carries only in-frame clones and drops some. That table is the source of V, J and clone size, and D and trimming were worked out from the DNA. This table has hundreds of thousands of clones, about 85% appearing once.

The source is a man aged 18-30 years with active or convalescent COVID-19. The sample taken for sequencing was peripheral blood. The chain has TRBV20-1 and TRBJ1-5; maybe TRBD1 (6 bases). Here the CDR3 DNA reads TGCAGTGCTAGTGGAGGGGGTAGCAATCAGCCCCAGCATTTT. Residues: CSASGGGSNQPQHF.